Listed below are T cell receptor beta chains from one sample, sequenced in a study of T cell changes during pregnancy in multiple sclerosis. Assay used: immunoSEQ multiplex PCR; TCRdb lists only in-frame clones, some missing. The data contain tens of thousands of clones, roughly 92% of them singletons. The sequenced sample was peripheral blood, obtained before pregnancy. The receptors shown here come from a female donor with multiple sclerosis, enrolled in a pregnancy study. CDR3s include the opening cysteine and the closing phenylalanine or tryptophan. The D gene is left open where the match is weak. Not every row has a clone size; where given, it reads once, few, many or a size class.

J gene,V gene,D gene,clone size,CDR3 DNA,CDR3 protein
TRBJ2-4,TRBV19,TRBD2,-,TGTGCCAGTAGTATCCGTGGGAGGGCCTCCAAAAACATTCAGTACTTC,CASSIRGRASKNIQYF
TRBJ2-1,TRBV19,TRBD1,-,TGTGCCAGTAGCGGCAGGGGGGGACAGGGGTACAATGAGCAGTTCTTC,CASSGRGGQGYNEQFF
TRBJ2-1,TRBV18,-,-,TGTGCCAGCTCAGACAGGAGAAACAATGAGCAGTTCTTC,CASSDRRNNEQFF
TRBJ2-3,TRBV13,-,-,TGTGCCAGCAGCTTAGGTTGGCAGGGGTACACAGATACGCAGTATTTT,CASSLGWQGYTDTQYF
TRBJ2-1,TRBV18,-,-,TGTGCCAGCTCATCGCGCGGTGAGCAGTTCTTC,CASSSRGEQFF
TRBJ2-7,TRBV10-2,TRBD2,-,TGCGCCAGCAGTGAGAGACTAGCGGGCGACTTTTCCTCCTACGAGCAGTACTTC,CASSERLAGDFSSYEQYF
TRBJ2-7,TRBV4-2,-,-,TGTGCCAGCAGCCAAGCATCGGGCACGGGAGATCGTACCTACGAGCAGTACTTC,CASSQASGTGDRTYEQYF
TRBJ2-1,TRBV5-1,-,-,TGCGCCAGCAGCGAAGGGGGGGCTAGCTCCTACAATGAGCAGTTCTTC,CASSEGGASSYNEQFF
TRBJ2-1,TRBV9,TRBD2,-,TGTGCCAGCAGCGTAGCCCCGGGACTAGCGGGAGTGTCGTCCTACAATGAGCAGTTCTTC,CASSVAPGLAGVSSYNEQFF
TRBJ2-3,TRBV27,TRBD2,-,TGTGCCAGCAGTTTCGGGAGGGCCGTGTATTTT,CASSFGRAVYF
TRBJ1-6,TRBV19,-,-,TGTGCCAGTAGTCCCCAGGGGAATTCACCCCTCCACTTT,CASSPQGNSPLHF
TRBJ2-1,TRBV25-1,-,-,TGTGCCAGCAGTGGTCTAGCGCTCTCCAACCTATACAATGAGCAGTTCTTC,CASSGLALSNLYNEQFF
TRBJ2-7,TRBV7-2,TRBD2,once,TGTGCCAGCAGCTTAGCCTTGGGACTAGCGGCATACTACGAGCAGTACTTC,CASSLALGLAAYYEQYF
TRBJ1-1,TRBV5-6,-,-,TGTGCCAGCAGTTACTATACAGGGAACACTGAAGCTTTCTTT,CASSYYTGNTEAFF
TRBJ1-2,TRBV4-1,TRBD1,-,TGCGCCAGCAGCCACCCCGCGCCGGGACAGGGCGGCTATGGCTACACCTTC,CASSHPAPGQGGYGYTF
TRBJ2-5,TRBV19,-,-,TGTGCCAGTAGCGCCCGGGGGTTGCAAGAGACCCAGTACTTC,CASSARGLQETQYF
TRBJ2-5,TRBV9,TRBD2,-,TGTGCCAGCAGCGTAGGTAGCGGGGGCCAAGAGACCCAGTACTTC,CASSVGSGGQETQYF
TRBJ1-2,TRBV4-2,-,-,TGTGCCAGCAGCCAAGACCGGAACAGGGATCCAGCTAACTATGGCTACACCTTC,CASSQDRNRDPANYGYTF
TRBJ2-1,TRBV29-1,-,-,TGCAGCGTTGAAGGGCGGGTGATCTCCTACAATGAGCAGTTCTTC,CSVEGRVISYNEQFF
TRBJ2-1,TRBV4-3,TRBD2,-,TGCGCCAGCAGCCAAGTGAGCGGGAGGCCCTACAATGAGCAGTTCTTC,CASSQVSGRPYNEQFF
TRBJ2-1,TRBV18,-,-,TGTGCCAGCTCACCCGGGGCGGGATCTAGCAATGAGCAGTTCTTC,CASSPGAGSSNEQFF
TRBJ2-6,TRBV19,TRBD1,-,TGTGCCAGGGGGGACAGAGAAAATAGCTCTGGGGCCAACGTCCTGACTTTC,CARGDRENSSGANVLTF
TRBJ2-2,TRBV7-2,TRBD2,-,TGTGCCAGCAGCTTAGGGCCCTCCGGGAGGACCCCCGGGGAGCTGTTTTTT,CASSLGPSGRTPGELFF
TRBJ2-7,TRBV5-6,-,-,TGTGCCAGCAGCTTCGCGCAGAGGTCCTACGAGCAGTACTTC,CASSFAQRSYEQYF
TRBJ2-1,TRBV7-6,-,-,TGTGCCAGCAGCTTAGCTAGCCCCTCCTACAATGAGCAGTTCTTC,CASSLASPSYNEQFF
TRBJ1-2,TRBV19,-,-,TGTGCCAGTAACGGGAACTATGGCTACACCTTC,CASNGNYGYTF
TRBJ1-1,TRBV18,-,-,TGTGCCAGCTCACCCCTAAGGGGCGCTGAAGCTTTCTTT,CASSPLRGAEAFF
TRBJ2-7,TRBV28,TRBD1,-,TGTGCCAGCAGTCAGGGAGACAGGGCATCCTACGAGCAGTACTTC,CASSQGDRASYEQYF
TRBJ1-3,TRBV28,TRBD1,-,TGTGCCAGCAGACTTGGGACAGGGGCCTTGAGCTCTGGAAACACCATATATTTT,CASRLGTGALSSGNTIYF
TRBJ2-3,TRBV28,TRBD1,-,TGTGCCAGCAGTTTTAGCGTAGGGACAGGACCCACAGATACGCAGTATTTT,CASSFSVGTGPTDTQYF
TRBJ2-7,TRBV19,TRBD1,once,TGTGCCAGTAGTAACGACCGGGACAGACCTTACGAGCAGTACTTC,CASSNDRDRPYEQYF
TRBJ2-5,TRBV5-5,TRBD1,few,TGTGCCAGCAGCTTGCAGGGGGCCCAAAGAGAGACCCAGTACTTC,CASSLQGAQRETQYF
TRBJ2-3,TRBV19,TRBD2,-,TGTGCCAGTAGTAGACTAGCGGTTACTAGCACAGATACGCAGTATTTT,CASSRLAVTSTDTQYF
TRBJ1-2,TRBV2,-,-,TGTGCCAGCAGTGTCCCCGGGCGGACTGAATTTTCTAACTATGGCTACACCTTC,CASSVPGRTEFSNYGYTF
TRBJ1-5,TRBV19,TRBD1,-,TGTGCCAGTAGTTCGGGACAGGGTGGCCAGCCCCAGCATTTT,CASSSGQGGQPQHF
TRBJ1-2,TRBV7-9,-,-,TGTGCCAGCAGCCCCGGGACACTTAACTATGGCTACACCTTC,CASSPGTLNYGYTF
TRBJ2-7,TRBV18,TRBD2,-,TGTGCCAGCTCTCGGGGACTAGCGGAGACTTACGAGCAGTACTTC,CASSRGLAETYEQYF
TRBJ2-1,TRBV10-1,TRBD2,-,TGCGCCAGCAGCGGACGTAGCGGGAGGTTTAGATGGTGGAAGCAGTTCTTC,CASSGRSGRFRWWKQFF
TRBJ2-2,TRBV7-6,-,-,TGTGCCAGCAGCCTCGAGGACTATCGTGGCACCGGGGAGCTGTTTTTT,CASSLEDYRGTGELFF
TRBJ2-7,TRBV7-2,TRBD2,few,TGTGCCAGCAGCTTAGTGGGGACTAGCGGCGCTGCCTACGAGCAGTACTTC,CASSLVGTSGAAYEQYF
TRBJ2-1,TRBV11-2,TRBD1,-,TGTGCCAGCAGCTCGCCTGGACAGGGGGGTGAGCAGTTCTTC,CASSSPGQGGEQFF
TRBJ2-7,TRBV29-1,-,-,TGCAGCGCCTCCGGGGGGCGGTACGAGCAGTACTTC,CSASGGRYEQYF
TRBJ2-3,TRBV9,TRBD2,-,TGTGCCAGCAGCAAGACTAGCGGGAGAGGTGATACGCAGTATTTT,CASSKTSGRGDTQYF
TRBJ2-1,TRBV5-1,TRBD2,few,TGCGCCAGCAGCCCTGCTAGCGGGAGCTACAATGAGCAGTTCTTC,CASSPASGSYNEQFF
TRBJ1-3,TRBV19,TRBD1,-,TGTGCCAGTAGTAAGGTACAGGGGGCAGGTGGAAACACCATATATTTT,CASSKVQGAGGNTIYF
TRBJ2-1,TRBV14,TRBD2,-,TGTGCCAGCAGCCATCCCGGGACTAGCGGGAGCTACAATGAGCAGTTCTTC,CASSHPGTSGSYNEQFF
TRBJ1-3,TRBV11-2,-,once,TGTGCCAGCAGCCCTGTCCCGGGGAACACCATATATTTT,CASSPVPGNTIYF
TRBJ1-3,TRBV6-6,TRBD1,-,TGTGCCAGCAGTCAAACAGGGGCCCGTGGAAACACCATATATTTT,CASSQTGARGNTIYF
TRBJ2-2,TRBV11-2,-,-,TGTGCCAGCAGCTTAGCAGTTACGAACACCGGGGAGCTGTTTTTT,CASSLAVTNTGELFF
TRBJ1-1,TRBV19,TRBD1,-,TGTGCCAGTAGACCCGGGACAGTAAACACTGAAGCTTTCTTT,CASRPGTVNTEAFF
TRBJ1-1,TRBV9,-,-,TGTGCCAGCAGCGTATCTACGGAGATGAACACTGAAGCTTTCTTT,CASSVSTEMNTEAFF
TRBJ2-5,TRBV7-2,TRBD1,-,TGTGCCAGCAGCTTAGTGGACAGGAGCCAAGAGACCCAGTACTTC,CASSLVDRSQETQYF
TRBJ2-1,TRBV2,TRBD2,-,TGTGCCAGCAGGGCCGGGACTAGCGGCAGCAATGAGCAGTTCTTC,CASRAGTSGSNEQFF
TRBJ2-1,TRBV28,-,once,TGTGCCAGCAGTTTAAGCCGTTCCTCCTACAATGAGCAGTTCTTC,CASSLSRSSYNEQFF
TRBJ2-5,TRBV11-2,-,-,TGTGCCAGCAGCTCAGGATTCCGGGAGACCCAGTACTTC,CASSSGFRETQYF